Sequencing of this TCR beta chain was carried out in a study of beta chain features in type 1 diabetes. Study as a whole: Patients looked much like healthy donors when it came to age, gender and cell yields. Study-level findings and limits: Overrepresentation of cells with high TCR expression could result from cDNA sequencing.

In its sample, this clone was seen many times. What it binds is not known. CDR3 size: 11 residues. CDR1 is GTSNPN and CDR2 is SVGIG in the germline V gene (reference sequence). The ends were cut back, 5 bases at V and 2 bases at J, with 5 bases in the middle. Reverse transcribing all isolated RNA meant expressed TCRB transcripts were sequenced. Assay: immunoSEQ multiplex PCR; the TCRdb copy retains only in-frame clones and omits some. This table has some 220,000 clones, approximately 10% appearing once. The source material was central memory CD4+ T cells from blood. J is TRBJ2-3 and V is TRBV30; no clear D gene. This receptor was obtained from a man between 18 and 35 years old in good health. The CDR3 protein is CAWGPTDTQYF. The CDR3 nucleotides are TGTGCCTGGGGCCCCACAGATACGCAGTATTTT.